This entry lists 26 T cell receptor beta chains sequenced from one sample in a study of blood T cell repertoires in COVID-19. The assay was immunoSEQ multiplex PCR, and TCRdb's table has in-frame clones only and misses some. Of 150,000 to 200,000 clones detected, 81% appear once; the ten largest clones hold about 11%. Sequenced input: peripheral blood. Source of these receptors: a man between 60 and 75 years old with active or convalescent COVID-19.

CDR3 nucleotide sequence: TGCGCCAGCAGCCAAGATAGGGGAACCGGCACAGATACGCAGTATTTT. Translating it yields CASSQDRGTGTDTQYF. The chain uses TRBV4-1 and TRBJ2-3; maybe TRBD1 (5 bases). Germline V gives CDR1 MGHRA, CDR2 YSYEKL. V was clipped by 0 bases and J by 1 base, with 11 bases between them. This CDR3 is built from 16 residues.

The chain employs TRBV3-1 (or the pseudogene TRBV3-2) and TRBJ1-2; 7 nucleotides align to TRBD1. Per the germline V gene, CDR1 is LGHDT and CDR2 is YNNKEL (reference sequence). The CDR3 sequence is 15 residues long. The V segment lost 5 bases and the J segment 0 bases; nucleotides outside the gene matches: 6. CDR3: CASSSRQGANYGYTF. CDR3 DNA sequence: TGTGCCAGCAGCTCCCGACAGGGAGCTAACTATGGCTACACCTTC.

The chain recombines TRBV6-5 with TRBJ2-7; D may be TRBD1 (5 bases). V lost 4 bases and J lost 3, with 10 bases in between. Germline-derived CDR1 and CDR2 are MNHEY and SVGAGI. The CDR3 runs to 13 residues. Written as DNA, the CDR3 is TGTGCCAGCAGTTCTGACAGCCTCTACGAGCAGTACTTC. It specifies CASSSDSLYEQYF.

This chain connects TRBV19 to TRBJ2-7, with 8 positions matching TRBD1. The V gene end was trimmed by 8 bases and the J gene end by 2 bases; junction bases not matched to a gene: 5. Per the germline V gene, CDR1 is LNHDA and CDR2 is SQIVND (reference sequence). This CDR3 has 13 residues. CDR3 region: CASAQGAPYEQYF. The CDR3 nucleotides are TGTGCCAGTGCGCAGGGGGCCCCCTACGAGCAGTACTTC.

The rearrangement links TRBV6-5 to TRBJ2-3; TRBD2 matches at 8 bases. Losses at the gene ends were 6 bases for V and 6 bases for J; bases not matched to a gene: 11. This CDR3 is 15 amino acids long. Germline values: CDR1 MNHEY, CDR2 SVGAGI. The CDR3 loop is CASSPLAVPRDTQYF. The CDR3 DNA reads TGTGCCAGCAGCCCACTAGCGGTGCCCCGGGATACGCAGTATTTT.

The rearrangement uses TRBV4-1 and TRBJ2-2; 8 nucleotides line up with TRBD2. This CDR3 spans 17 amino acids. Trimming at V came to 1 base and at J to 1 base, leaving 5 bases not matched to a gene. Germline V gives CDR1 MGHRA, CDR2 YSYEKL. The CDR3 sequence: CASSQVSGVVNTGELFF. The CDR3 region has the DNA TGCGCCAGCAGCCAAGTTAGCGGGGTAGTGAACACCGGGGAGCTGTTTTTT.

V gene TRBV6-4 combines with J gene TRBJ2-1; 8 positions match TRBD2. The V gene end was trimmed by 1 base and the J gene end by 3 bases; junction bases not matched to a gene: 2. CDR1 and CDR2 from the germline V gene are MRHNA and SNTAGT. The CDR3 runs 15 residues. As DNA, the CDR3 is TGTGCCAGCAGTGACTTAAGCGGGGGCTACAATGAGCAGTTCTTC. This codes for CASSDLSGGYNEQFF.

The chain couples TRBV7-6 to TRBJ1-1; D is ambiguous. This CDR3 region has 13 residues. From germline, CDR1 is SGHVS and CDR2 FNYEAQ. Trimming pared 4 bases from V and 3 bases from J, leaving 9 bases between. The CDR3 region has the DNA TGTGCCAGCAGCTACAAAGAGGACACTGAAGCTTTCTTT. It specifies CASSYKEDTEAFF.

This rearrangement joins TRBV2 to TRBJ1-5, with 8 bases matching TRBD1. This CDR3 region has 14 residues. Trimming took 7 bases from V and 3 from J; bases not matched to a gene: 5. CDR1 and CDR2 from the germline V gene are SNHLY and FYNNEI. The CDR3 here is CASTATGVNQPQHF. CDR3 nucleotides: TGTGCCAGCACCGCGACAGGGGTCAATCAGCCCCAGCATTTT.

The chain employs TRBV2 and TRBJ2-3; no firm D call. This CDR3 region has 18 residues. V lost 2 bases and J 0 bases, leaving 18 bases between the germline ends. Germline V gene sequence: CDR1 SNHLY, CDR2 FYNNEI. CDR3 loop: CASSELSSRQASTDTQYF. CDR3 nucleotides: TGTGCCAGCAGTGAACTCTCGTCCCGACAAGCTAGCACAGATACGCAGTATTTT. Supplemented by reference TRBV2 and TRBJ2-3, the full variable domain reads EPEVTQTPSHQVTQMGQEVILRCVPISNHLYFYWYRQILGQKVEFLVSFYNNEISEKSEIFDDQFSVERPDGSNFTLKIRSTKLEDSAMYFCASSELSSRQASTDTQYFGPGTRLTVL.

This clone was picked up a small number of times. V usage is TRBV4-1 and J usage is TRBJ1-1, with D hard to call. V was cut by 6 bases and J by 3 bases, with 14 bases left in between. The CDR3 covers 14 residues. Germline assignment: CDR1 MGHRA and CDR2 YSYEKL. The CDR3, as DNA: TGCGCCAGCAGAGGCTCGGGGAGAGACACTGAAGCTTTCTTT. It is translated as CASRGSGRDTEAFF.

The chain couples TRBV7-9 to TRBJ2-1; 10 bases fit TRBD2. The CDR3 spans 14 residues. Looked up from germline, CDR1 is SEHNR and CDR2 is FQNEAQ (reference sequence). V was pared by 2 bases and J by 8 bases, with 3 bases of the junction left unmatched. Here the CDR3 reads CASSLNLAGDEQFF. In nucleotides, the CDR3 is TGTGCCAGCAGCTTAAATCTAGCGGGAGATGAGCAGTTCTTC.

This clone has just a few counts. This sequence joins TRBV28 and TRBJ1-2; TRBD1 agrees at 10 bases. V gave up 5 bases and J gave up 4 bases; unmatched junction bases: 10. The CDR3 is 16 amino acids. Germline CDR1 MDHEN, CDR2 SYDVKM. The CDR3, as DNA: TGTGCCAGCAGTCCCACACCGGGACAGGGGTTCTATGGCTACACCTTC. It codes for CASSPTPGQGFYGYTF.

The chain employs TRBV28 and TRBJ2-7, with D possibly TRBD1 on 6 matching bases. CDR1 is MDHEN, CDR2 SYDVKM, per germline. V was clipped by 5 bases and J by 0 bases, with 14 bases between them. The CDR3 is made up of 15 amino acids. CDR3 in amino acids: CASSPRTAVSYEQYF. In DNA, the CDR3 is TGTGCCAGCAGTCCGAGGACAGCTGTCTCCTACGAGCAGTACTTC.

This clone was seen once. V usage is TRBV5-4 and J usage is TRBJ1-1; possible D gene TRBD1, 6 bases. The CDR3 runs to 15 residues. Trimming cost V 3 bases and J 1 base, with 13 bases left between them. Germline loops: CDR1 SGHNT, CDR2 YYREEE (reference sequence). The DNA of the CDR3 is TGTGCCAGCAGCTCCGCCGGACAGTCGAACACTGAAGCTTTCTTT. Translated, it gives CASSSAGQSNTEAFF. Drawing the rest from reference TRBV5-4 and TRBJ1-1, the complete variable domain is ETGVTQSPTHLIKTRGQQVTLRCSSQSGHNTVSWYQQALGQGPQFIFQYYREEENGRGNFPPRFSGLQFPNYSSELNVNALELDDSALYLCASSSAGQSNTEAFFGQGTRLTVV.

The genes are TRBV12-5 and TRBJ2-3; D is ambiguous. CDR3 length: 13 amino acids. With 1 base removed from V and 4 bases from J, the gap between germline ends came to 6 bases. From germline, CDR1 is LGHNT and CDR2 FRNRAP. The CDR3 DNA is TGTGCTAGTGGTTTGGGGCTAGCAGATACGCAGTATTTT. Encoded protein: CASGLGLADTQYF.

This clone showed up just once. One junction end disagrees with the germline gene, perhaps due to a read error. V is TRBV11-2 and J is TRBJ1-2, with TRBD1 matching 7 bases. Germline V gene sequence: CDR1 SGHAT, CDR2 FQNNGV. The CDR3 spans 11 residues. CDR3 sequence reads: CASSEGPGQHF. The CDR3 nucleotides read TGTGCCAGCAGCGAGGGGCCGGGACAGCACTTC. The variable domain in full, with the rest retrieved from reference TRBV11-2 and TRBJ1-2, is EAGVAQSPRYKIIEKRQSVAFWCNPISGHATLYWYQQILGQGPKLLIQFQNNGVVDDSQLPKDRFSAERLKGVDSTLKIQPAKLEDSAVYLCASSEGPGQHFGSGTRLTVV.

This clone was counted only a few times. The chain couples TRBV6-5 to TRBJ2-7; tentatively, D is TRBD1 (6 bases). Germline CDR1 and CDR2: MNHEY and SVGAGI. The CDR3 spans 14 residues. The V end was cut by 6 bases, the J end by 4 bases, with 16 bases between. The CDR3 DNA sequence: TGTGCCAGCAGGTGGGACATCGCGAGTTACGAGCAGTACTTC. Translation: CASRWDIASYEQYF.

This clone was detected a few times. This chain connects TRBV28 to TRBJ1-3; TRBD1 aligns across 11 bases. Germline lookup yields CDR1 MDHEN and CDR2 SYDVKM. The trim removed 7 bases at V and 0 bases at J, leaving 17 bases unmatched. The CDR3 runs 20 residues. CDR3 coding DNA: TGTGCCAGCACCCGGTGGGACAGGGGGTACAGTTTAAGCTCTGGAAACACCATATATTTT. It codes for CASTRWDRGYSLSSGNTIYF.

V gene TRBV28 combines with J gene TRBJ2-1; 10 positions match TRBD2. Looked up from germline, CDR1 is MDHEN and CDR2 is SYDVKM. CDR3 size: 16 residues. The junction had 5 bases not matched to a gene; V was cut back by 1 base and J by 5 bases. CDR3 amino acids: CASSLLGTSVDNEQFF. The CDR3, as DNA: TGTGCCAGCAGTTTATTAGGGACTAGCGTCGACAATGAGCAGTTCTTC.

This chain connects TRBV6-6 to TRBJ2-7; 13 bases align to TRBD2. Looked up from germline, CDR1 is MNHNY and CDR2 is SVGAGI (reference sequence). Trimming removed 4 bases from V and 6 bases from J; junction bases left unmatched: 9. The CDR3 loop spans 16 amino acids. The CDR3 region is CASSSHGLAGVGEQYF. CDR3 nucleotides: TGTGCCAGCAGTTCTCACGGACTAGCGGGAGTGGGCGAGCAGTACTTC.

The chain couples TRBV21-1 to TRBJ1-6. TRBV21-1 is noted as a pseudogene. The length of the CDR3 is 16 residues. The CDR3 loop is CASSKGRRKVNSPLHF. DNA for the CDR3: TGTGCCAGCAGCAAGGGCAGGAGGAAGGTGAATTCACCCCTCCACTTT.

This clone was seen once. CDR3 coding DNA: TGTGCCAGTAGTGGCAGCCGGGACAGGGGAGGGTCCAATCAGCCCCAGCATTTT. Protein product: CASSGSRDRGGSNQPQHF. The chain joins TRBV19 to TRBJ1-5, with 10 bases matching TRBD1. Germline lookup yields CDR1 LNHDA and CDR2 SQIVND (reference sequence). Trimming took 5 bases from V and 3 from J; bases not matched to a gene: 13. The CDR3 consists of 18 residues.

The chain has TRBV7-3 and TRBJ1-2, with a tentative D call TRBD1 (6 bases). Trimming took 1 base from V and 6 from J, leaving 15 bases between them. This CDR3 comprises 15 residues. CDR1 is SGHTA and CDR2 is FQGTGA in the germline V gene. The CDR3 is CASSLIAGAVNGYTF. CDR3 DNA: TGTGCCAGCAGCTTAATTGCAGGGGCAGTCAATGGCTACACCTTC.

The chain combines TRBV15 with TRBJ1-1; 7 bases line up with TRBD1. The CDR3 has 14 residues. Per the germline V gene, CDR1 is LNHNV and CDR2 is YYDKDF (reference sequence). V lost 5 bases and J lost 0; bases outside the gene matches: 3. The CDR3 coding sequence is TGTGCCACCAGCGAGGGGGCTTTGAACACTGAAGCTTTCTTT. Protein: CATSEGALNTEAFF. The whole variable domain, filled in from reference TRBV15 and TRBJ1-1, reads DAMVIQNPRYQVTQFGKPVTLSCSQTLNHNVMYWYQQKSSQAPKLLFHYYDKDFNNEADTPDNFQSRRPNTSFCFLDIRSPGLGDTAMYLCATSEGALNTEAFFGQGTRLTVV.

This chain links TRBV6-5 with TRBJ1-4, with D possibly matching TRBD1 (5 bases). Trimming took 6 bases from V and 3 from J, leaving 11 bases between them. From germline, CDR1 is MNHEY and CDR2 SVGAGI. The CDR3 spans 14 residues. The CDR3 loop is CASSGGTPNEKLFF. The CDR3, as DNA: TGTGCCAGCAGCGGGGGAACACCTAATGAAAAACTGTTTTTT.